This TCR beta chain was documented in a study of blood T cell repertoires in COVID-19. The overall study: Specimens from acute and convalescent COVID-19 originated in the United States, Italy and Spain. Nucleic acid was either cDNA or gDNA, and it came from T cells, B-cell-depleted T cells, or PBMCs.

Method: immunoSEQ multiplex PCR; TCRdb's copy keeps in-frame clones and lacks some. The table lists a few hundred thousand clones, 75% to 90% of them singletons. J lost 8 bases, V lost 3 bases, and 7 bases had no gene match. CDR3 length: 14 amino acids. CDR1 and CDR2 (germline): DFQATT, SNEGSKA (reference sequence). The specimen was peripheral blood. The origin of this receptor is a woman aged 70-85 years with COVID-19, enrolled during active disease. V is TRBV20-1 and J is TRBJ2-4; 10 positions match TRBD2. DNA for the CDR3: TGCAGTGCTAGTCCAGCGGGAGGGCCGGACATTCAGTACTTC. This encodes CSASPAGGPDIQYF.